These 11 T cell receptor beta chains were all obtained from the same sample, sequenced in a study of cytomegalovirus exposure and HLA in healthy donors. Profiling relied on immunoSEQ multiplex PCR, and the TCRdb table lists in-frame clones only, not all of them. The sample carries 70,000 to 75,000 clones, 94% recorded once. The sequencing input was PBMCs. Source of these receptors: a woman aged 18-30 years in good health and CMV-seropositive.

The chain is built from TRBV25-1 and TRBJ2-3; perhaps TRBD2 as D (6 bases). Germline loops: CDR1 MGHDK, CDR2 SYGVNS. Trimming removed 4 bases from V and 1 base from J, with 12 bases in between. The CDR3 is made up of 15 amino acids. CDR3 sequence (DNA): TGTGCCAGCAGTGGTATCGGGGGTCGCACAGATACGCAGTATTTT. Amino acids: CASSGIGGRTDTQYF.

V is TRBV12-5 and J is TRBJ2-5, with D possibly matching TRBD2 (6 bases). Germline lookup yields CDR1 LGHNT and CDR2 FRNRAP. The CDR3 spans 13 residues. Trimming took 5 bases from V and 5 from J, leaving 12 bases between them. The CDR3 protein is CASGLSGRETQYF. CDR3 sequence (DNA): TGTGCTAGTGGTCTGAGCGGGCGGGAGACCCAGTACTTC.

The chain uses TRBV6-1 and TRBJ2-1; D gene unclear. Germline CDR1 MNHNS, CDR2 SASEGT. The CDR3 has 12 amino acids. V lost 7 bases, J lost 7 bases, and 11 bases lay in between. The CDR3, as DNA: TGTGCCAGCAATCGTGAGGATAATGAGCAGTTCTTC. As protein: CASNREDNEQFF.

This rearrangement joins TRBV4-1 to TRBJ1-1; 7 bases are a match to TRBD1. The ends lost 0 bases at V and 4 bases at J; junction bases unmatched: 5. Germline values: CDR1 MGHRA, CDR2 YSYEKL. The CDR3 has 15 residues. CDR3 amino acids: CASSQDSRGTTEAFF. The CDR3 nucleotides are TGCGCCAGCAGCCAAGACAGCAGGGGGACCACTGAAGCTTTCTTT.

V is TRBV5-1 and J is TRBJ2-7, with 10 bases lining up with TRBD1. Germline CDR1 and CDR2: SGHRS and YFSETQ. The CDR3 covers 16 residues. Trimming at V came to 3 bases and at J to 6 bases, leaving 12 bases not matched to a gene. The CDR3 nucleotides read TGCGCCAGCAGCTCCGGGTCGGGACAGGGGCCCCTCGAGCAGTACTTC. This sequence encodes CASSSGSGQGPLEQYF.

The chain carries TRBV4-2 and TRBJ1-5; D is unresolved. V was shortened by 0 bases and J by 5 bases, with 11 bases between the two germline ends. The CDR3 contains 15 residues. CDR1 LGHNA and CDR2 YNFKEQ come from the germline V gene. The CDR3 protein is CASSQESGRYQPQHF. The DNA of the CDR3 is TGTGCCAGCAGCCAAGAATCCGGGAGGTATCAGCCCCAGCATTTT.

The chain carries TRBV5-6 and TRBJ1-4, with a weak D call TRBD1 (5 bases). CDR1 is SGHDT and CDR2 is YYEEEE in the germline V gene. The germline V and J ends were trimmed by 2 bases and 3 bases, with 11 bases remaining between them. This CDR3 has 15 residues. CDR3 bases: TGTGCCAGCAGCTTTCCAGACAGATCTAATGAAAAACTGTTTTTT. Translating it yields CASSFPDRSNEKLFF.

The rearrangement links TRBV5-1 to TRBJ1-6, with a possible D match to TRBD1 (5 bases). This CDR3 has 14 residues. The V end lost 5 bases, the J end lost 8 bases, and 14 bases lay between the germline ends. Germline V gene lookup returns CDR1 SGHRS and CDR2 YFSETQ. The CDR3 region has the DNA TGCGCCAGCAGGCCGGGGGGTAGCGATTCACCCCTCCACTTT. Protein product: CASRPGGSDSPLHF.

V is TRBV4-1 and J is TRBJ2-2; TRBD1 is a possible D gene (6 bases). Trimming removed 4 bases at V and 6 bases at J, with 9 bases between. The CDR3 runs 13 residues. Germline V gene data show CDR1 as MGHRA and CDR2 as YSYEKL. The CDR3 reads CASSPTGAGELFF. The DNA for the CDR3 is TGCGCCAGCAGCCCGACAGGCGCCGGGGAGCTGTTTTTT.

V is TRBV6-1 and J is TRBJ1-3; D is perhaps TRBD1 (5 bases). Germline V gene lookup returns CDR1 MNHNS and CDR2 SASEGT. V shed 4 bases and J shed 1 base, with 8 bases lying between them. The CDR3 consists of 14 residues. CDR3 in DNA: TGTGCCAGCAGTGCCCGGGGGTCTGGAAACACCATATATTTT. Amino acid sequence: CASSARGSGNTIYF.

This chain joins TRBV7-2 and TRBJ1-1; tentatively, D is TRBD1 (5 bases). The V end was cut by 4 bases, the J end by 4 bases, with 10 bases between. Germline V CDR1 and CDR2: SGHTA, FQGNSA. CDR3 size: 13 residues. The CDR3 DNA reads as TGTGCCAGCAGCTCGGTAGGGGTCACTGAAGCTTTCTTT. It specifies CASSSVGVTEAFF.